Listed here are 23 T cell receptor beta chains from one sample, sequenced in a study of CD8 T cells in ankylosing spondylitis. TCRdb independently ran MiXCR on the 5' RACE reads; one entry per CDR3 protein. The repertoire holds 250,000 to 400,000 distinct CDR3 sequences, with around 10% as singletons. Specimen: blood, either unsorted or a sorted T cell fraction (not recorded which). All receptors come from a female donor with ankylosing spondylitis or in good health (not recorded which).

This clonotype was found many times. V and J are TRBV27 and TRBJ2-2, with unresolved D. Germline V CDR1 and CDR2: MNHEY, SMNVEV (reference sequence). CDR3 size: 14 residues. Trimming cost V 4 bases and J 1 base, with 7 bases left between them. The CDR3: CASSSLVNTGELFF. The DNA of the CDR3 is TGTGCCAGCAGTTCTCTAGTGAACACCGGGGAGCTGTTTTTT.

This clonotype has just a few counts. This chain joins TRBV6-2 or TRBV6-3 and TRBJ2-4, with D perhaps matching TRBD1 (7 bases). The CDR3 has 15 amino acids. CDR1 MNHEY and CDR2 SVGEGT come from the germline V gene. V lost 7 bases to trimming and J lost 7 bases, with 20 bases between them. Here the CDR3 DNA reads TGTGCCAGCAATACAGGGGCCACAGGAGGGAACATTCAGTACTTC. This translates into CASNTGATGGNIQYF.

The chain recombines TRBV7-8 with TRBJ2-1; D is unresolved. Trimming shortened V by 5 bases and J by 3 bases, and 17 bases separated the two germline ends. The germline CDR1 and CDR2 sequences are SGHVS and FQNEAQ. This CDR3 is 16 amino acids long. As DNA, the CDR3 is TGTGCCAGCAGCACCCCAAAGGAGTTCCGCTACAATGAGCAGTTCTTC. It codes for CASSTPKEFRYNEQFF.

This clonotype was seen repeatedly, ten times or more. CDR3 nucleotides: TGCGCCAGCAGCTTACCGGGACTAGAGTTCGATGAGCAGTTCTTC. Amino acid sequence: CASSLPGLEFDEQFF. V is TRBV5-1 and J is TRBJ2-1; 8 nucleotides align to TRBD2. Trimming took 2 bases from V and 8 from J; bases not matched to a gene: 9. This CDR3 is 15 amino acids long. Germline V CDR1 and CDR2: SGHRS, YFSETQ.

Many counts were recorded for this clonotype. This chain joins TRBV5-1 and TRBJ2-7, with no clear D. CDR1 is SGHRS, CDR2 YFSETQ, per germline. The germline V and J ends were trimmed by 0 bases and 1 base, with 8 bases remaining between them. The CDR3 totals 14 residues. In nucleotides, the CDR3 is TGCGCCAGCAGCTTGGGGCCAGGTTCCTACGAGCAGTACTTC. It is translated as CASSLGPGSYEQYF.

Many counts were recorded for this clonotype. The CDR3 DNA is TGTGCCAGCAGCTTGACAGGGACGAGTGGTGGCTACACCTTC. Protein: CASSLTGTSGGYTF. The chain is built from TRBV7-2 and TRBJ1-2, with 7 bases matching TRBD1. The V gene end was trimmed by 3 bases and the J gene end by 7 bases; junction bases not matched to a gene: 8. This CDR3 has 14 residues. The V gene's germline CDR1 is SGHTA and CDR2 FQGNSA.

This clonotype has at least ten counts. The chain uses TRBV29-1 and TRBJ1-5, with D unresolved. The CDR3 is 13 residues long. Trimming removed 6 bases at V and 0 bases at J, with 9 bases between. Per germline, CDR1 SQVTM and CDR2 ANQGSEA. CDR3 coding DNA: TGCAGCGTAGGTGGAAATAGCAATCAGCCCCAGCATTTT. This encodes CSVGGNSNQPQHF.

The chain combines TRBV12-3 or TRBV12-4 with TRBJ2-7; 11 bases fit TRBD2. Germline trimming cut 5 bases from V and 6 bases from J; bases unmatched to any gene: 6. The CDR3 covers 14 residues. The CDR3 DNA is TGTGCCAGCAGTCCCTTAGCGGGGGGGGGCGAGCAGTACTTC. Amino acids: CASSPLAGGGEQYF.

This clonotype was counted many times. The genes are TRBV20-1 and TRBJ2-3, with D hard to call. The germline CDR1 and CDR2 sequences are DFQATT and SNEGSKA (reference sequence). The length of the CDR3 is 8 residues. The CDR3 region has the DNA TGCAGGGCAGATACGCAGTATTTT. Translation: CRADTQYF.

This rearrangement joins TRBV19 to TRBJ1-5, with unresolved D. The germline CDR1 and CDR2 sequences are LNHDA and SQIVND (reference sequence). The CDR3 totals 14 residues. The V gene lost 3 bases and the J gene lost 0 bases, with 6 bases spanning the gap. This CDR3 reads CASSMFDSNQPQHF. The CDR3 nucleotides read TGTGCCAGTAGTATGTTTGATAGCAATCAGCCCCAGCATTTT. The full variable domain, completed using reference TRBV19 and TRBJ1-5, is DGGITQSPKYLFRKEGQNVTLSCEQNLNHDAMYWYRQDPGQGLRLIYYSQIVNDFQKGDIAEGYSVSREKKESFPLTVTSAQKNPTAFYLCASSMFDSNQPQHFGDGTRLSIL.

On this clonotype: A much bigger clone sits one base away, suggesting this may be a read error. The chain couples TRBV18 to TRBJ1-5; D call uncertain. The CDR3 sequence is 13 residues long. Germline V CDR1 and CDR2: KGHSH, LQKENI. DNA for the CDR3: TGTGCCAGCTCACCACACGAAAATCGGCCCCAGCATTTT. Translating it yields CASSPHENRPQHF.

This clonotype came up many times. V is TRBV5-1 and J is TRBJ2-1; TRBD2 agrees at 7 bases. J lost 8 bases, V lost 0 bases, and 2 bases had no gene match. The CDR3 length is 13 residues. CDR1 and CDR2 (germline): SGHRS, YFSETQ. CDR3 protein: CASSLAGRDEQFF. The CDR3 DNA reads as TGCGCCAGCAGCTTGGCAGGGAGGGATGAGCAGTTCTTC.

The J gene is TRBJ2-5, the V gene TRBV4-1; unclear D gene. Trimming left V 0 bases short and J 5 bases short, with 10 bases between. Germline V gene data show CDR1 as MGHRA and CDR2 as YSYEKL. This CDR3 region has 14 residues. This CDR3 reads CASSQDRSWETQYF. DNA for the CDR3: TGCGCCAGCAGCCAAGACAGGTCGTGGGAGACCCAGTACTTC.

This clonotype has at least ten counts. The chain is built from TRBV10-2 and TRBJ1-1; TRBD1 is a possible D gene (5 bases). Germline CDR1 is WSHSY and CDR2 is SAAADI. This CDR3 contains 15 residues. V lost 8 bases to trimming and J lost 5 bases, with 21 bases between them. The CDR3 DNA follows: TGCGCCAGCCAACCCACTCACGGGGGAGGTACTGAAGCTTTCTTT. Protein sequence: CASQPTHGGGTEAFF.

This rearrangement joins TRBV10-3 to TRBJ1-6, with TRBD1 identical over 9 bases. V dropped 0 bases and J dropped 5; count of bases not matched to a gene: 8. Germline CDR1 is ENHRY and CDR2 is SYGVKD. The CDR3 contains 18 residues. The CDR3 nucleotides are TGTGCCATCAGTGAGTCGGGACAGGGTAGTAGGGATAATTCACCCCTCCACTTT. Translation: CAISESGQGSRDNSPLHF.

This clonotype appeared many times. The chain joins TRBV20-1 to TRBJ2-2; the match to TRBD2 covers 7 bases. J was trimmed by 2 bases and V by 1 base; bases with no gene match: 7. This CDR3 comprises 16 residues. Germline CDR1 DFQATT, CDR2 SNEGSKA (reference sequence). Written as DNA, the CDR3 is TGCAGTGCTAGAGTCGGGGGGAATGTTAACACCGGGGAGCTGTTTTTT. Translating gives CSARVGGNVNTGELFF.

This clonotype was found a few times. The gene calls are TRBV20-1 and TRBJ2-3, with 10 bases fitting TRBD2. The ends lost 3 bases at V and 1 base at J; junction bases unmatched: 1. The CDR3 sequence is 14 residues long. Germline CDR1 and CDR2: DFQATT and SNEGSKA (reference sequence). The CDR3 here is CSASSGGGTDTQYF. The CDR3 DNA is TGCAGTGCTAGCAGCGGGGGGGGCACAGATACGCAGTATTTT.

The rearrangement links TRBV3-1 to TRBJ2-2; the match to TRBD2 covers 7 bases. J gave up 2 bases and V 1 base, and 4 bases lay outside the gene matches. The CDR3 loop spans 16 amino acids. Germline CDR1 reads LGHDT; CDR2 reads YNNKEL (reference sequence). The CDR3 region is CASSQGTSPNTGELFF. In DNA, the CDR3 is TGTGCCAGCAGCCAAGGGACTAGTCCTAACACCGGGGAGCTGTTTTTT.

There are many counts of this clonotype. The chain links TRBV18 to TRBJ1-1; no firm D call. Germline V CDR1 and CDR2: KGHSH, LQKENI. Trimming removed 1 base at V and 0 bases at J, with 18 bases between. The CDR3 runs to 18 residues. CDR3 residues: CASSPLLLRSSMNTEAFF. The CDR3 DNA sequence: TGTGCCAGCTCACCACTCTTGCTGAGGTCAAGCATGAACACTGAAGCTTTCTTT.

Ten or more counts support this clonotype. The chain joins TRBV20-1 to TRBJ2-3; TRBD1 matches 8 bases. The germline gives CDR1 DFQATT, CDR2 SNEGSKA (reference sequence). The CDR3 is made up of 13 amino acids. V shed 6 bases, J shed 4 bases, and the junction held 6 bases outside the gene matches. CDR3 nucleotides: TGCAGTGCCGTATTGACAGGGGCAGATACGCAGTATTTT. It codes for CSAVLTGADTQYF.

This clonotype appeared a few times. The V call is TRBV20-1, the J call TRBJ2-3; 11 nucleotides agree with TRBD2. V lost 6 bases, J lost 4 bases, and 12 bases stayed unmatched. This CDR3 region has 16 residues. Germline CDR1 and CDR2: DFQATT and SNEGSKA (reference sequence). CDR3 DNA sequence: TGCAGTGCCAACGAATTCCTAGCGGGAGGTGCAGATACGCAGTATTTT. Translation gives CSANEFLAGGADTQYF.

The chain joins TRBV7-9 to TRBJ1-2; possible D gene TRBD1, 6 bases. The germline gives CDR1 SEHNR, CDR2 FQNEAQ (reference sequence). V lost 4 bases, J lost 4 bases, and 13 bases lay in between. The CDR3 consists of 14 residues. The CDR3 sequence: CASSSTGGPYGYTF. CDR3 DNA: TGTGCCAGCAGCTCTACCGGGGGGCCCTATGGCTACACCTTC.

V gene TRBV5-1 combines with J gene TRBJ1-2; 9 bases align to TRBD1. The CDR3 spans 16 residues. J lost 5 bases, V lost 0 bases, and 8 bases had no gene match. CDR1 and CDR2 from the germline V gene are SGHRS and YFSETQ. The CDR3, as DNA: TGCGCCAGCAGCTTGGCCGGGACAGGGATCGGATATGGCTACACCTTC. Translated, it gives CASSLAGTGIGYGYTF.